Following are 5 T cell receptor beta chains from one sample sequenced in a study of glioma-infiltrating T cells. The iRepertoire nested amplicon-rescue multiplex PCR amplified TCR alpha and beta CDR3s from RNA. TCRdb re-analysed the multiplex PCR reads in MiXCR, keeping a single row per CDR3 protein. Among about 400,000 distinct CDR3 sequences listed, 41% were seen once. Source material: glioma tissue, nonneoplastic brain tissue, or PBMCs (not recorded which). The receptor source for this set is a human donor with low-grade glioma or glioblastoma, undergoing nonglioma brain surgery, or in good health (not recorded which).

This clonotype appeared a few times. The rearrangement uses TRBV10-3 and TRBJ1-5; 8 positions agree with TRBD1. Germline CDR1 reads ENHRY; CDR2 reads SYGVKD. The CDR3 has 13 residues. Germline trimming cut 5 bases from V and 5 bases from J; bases unmatched to any gene: 2. CDR3 sequence: CAISSTGDQPQHF. DNA of the CDR3: TGTGCCATCAGTTCGACAGGGGATCAGCCCCAGCATTTT.

This clonotype occurred many times. The CDR3 coding sequence is TGTGCCACCAGCAAGACAGGGAACAATCAGCCCCAGCATTTT. Its translation is CATSKTGNNQPQHF. This chain links TRBV15 with TRBJ1-5; 7 positions agree with TRBD1. Germline CDR1 LNHNV, CDR2 YYDKDF (reference sequence). This CDR3 has 14 amino acids. V was pared by 4 bases and J by 3 bases, with 3 bases of the junction left unmatched.

The chain carries TRBV7-9 and TRBJ2-3; TRBD2 aligns across 10 bases. J lost 2 bases, V lost 1 base, and 9 bases had no gene match. The CDR3 is made up of 18 amino acids. Looked up from germline, CDR1 is SEHNR and CDR2 is FQNEAQ (reference sequence). CDR3 sequence: CASSLGRLAGYNTDTQYF. CDR3 DNA sequence: TGTGCCAGCAGCTTAGGCCGACTAGCGGGTTATAACACAGATACGCAGTATTTT.

This clonotype was picked up many times. The chain links TRBV27 to TRBJ2-7; 7 nucleotides agree with TRBD2. Unmatched junction bases numbered 12, after V lost 7 bases and J lost 0 bases. CDR1 is MNHEY, CDR2 SMNVEV, per germline (reference sequence). The CDR3 consists of 16 residues. CDR3 DNA: TGTGCCAGCACCCCGTGGGGGAGCGGGATCTCCTACGAGCAGTACTTC. It specifies CASTPWGSGISYEQYF.

There are a few counts of this clonotype. The V and J genes are TRBV6-1 and TRBJ2-1; the D gene is possibly TRBD2 (6 bases). The CDR3 has 14 amino acids. Germline values: CDR1 MNHNS, CDR2 SASEGT. The V and J ends lost 7 bases and 2 bases respectively, with 12 bases between them. The CDR3 loop is CASKEGLTYNEQFF. The CDR3 nucleotides are TGTGCCAGCAAGGAGGGCTTAACCTACAATGAGCAGTTCTTC.